Listed below are T cell receptor beta chains from one sample, sequenced in a study of blood T cell repertoires in COVID-19. TCRdb's table, derived via immunoSEQ multiplex PCR, lists solely in-frame clones and lacks some. This table has fewer than 300,000 clones, roughly 88% appearing once. The sequenced material came from peripheral blood. The receptors were gathered from a human donor with COVID-19, enrolled during active disease. The donor label of this sample is uncertain. Each CDR3 is given with its conserved first and last residue. The D gene is left open where the match is weak. Only some rows state a clone size, as once, few, many or a class for expanded clones.

v_gene: TRBV10-3
d_gene: TRBD2
abundance: .
j_gene: TRBJ2-1
CDR3aa: CAISKDSGNEQFF
CDR3nt: TGTGCCATCAGTAAAGATAGCGGGAATGAGCAGTTCTTC

v_gene: TRBV7-3
d_gene: .
abundance: few
j_gene: TRBJ2-7
CDR3aa: CASRREASSYEQYF
CDR3nt: TGTGCCAGCAGGCGAGAGGCCTCCTCCTACGAGCAGTACTTC

v_gene: TRBV30
d_gene: .
abundance: .
j_gene: TRBJ1-6
CDR3aa: CAWSPGSGGVGSPLHF
CDR3nt: TGTGCCTGGAGTCCCGGATCGGGGGGCGTTGGGTCACCCCTCCACTTT

v_gene: TRBV18
d_gene: TRBD1
abundance: .
j_gene: TRBJ1-6
CDR3aa: CASSLGQGESPLHF
CDR3nt: TGTGCCAGCTCCCTAGGACAGGGGGAATCACCCCTCCACTTT

v_gene: TRBV28
d_gene: .
abundance: .
j_gene: TRBJ1-1
CDR3aa: CASGILSRVVLNTEAFF
CDR3nt: TGTGCCAGCGGTATCTTATCCAGGGTGGTCTTGAACACTGAAGCTTTCTTT

v_gene: TRBV7-2
d_gene: TRBD1
abundance: .
j_gene: TRBJ2-2
CDR3aa: CASSRTGGNTGELFF
CDR3nt: TGTGCCAGCAGCCGGACAGGGGGTAACACCGGGGAGCTGTTTTTT

v_gene: TRBV28
d_gene: .
abundance: .
j_gene: TRBJ1-2
CDR3aa: CASSLNSGYNGYTF
CDR3nt: TGTGCCAGCAGTTTAAATTCAGGGTATAATGGCTACACCTTC

v_gene: TRBV30
d_gene: .
abundance: .
j_gene: TRBJ1-5
CDR3aa: CAWSRGSNQPQHF
CDR3nt: TGTGCCTGGAGTAGGGGAAGCAATCAGCCCCAGCATTTT

v_gene: TRBV7-9
d_gene: .
abundance: .
j_gene: TRBJ2-2
CDR3aa: CASSLWQGSGELFF
CDR3nt: TGTGCCAGCAGCTTATGGCAGGGTTCCGGGGAGCTGTTTTTT

v_gene: TRBV19
d_gene: .
abundance: .
j_gene: TRBJ1-5
CDR3aa: CASSIAHSNQPQHF
CDR3nt: TGTGCCAGTAGTATAGCCCATAGCAATCAGCCCCAGCATTTT

v_gene: TRBV11-2
d_gene: .
abundance: .
j_gene: TRBJ1-3
CDR3aa: CASEEGRTGGSGNTIYF
CDR3nt: TGTGCCAGCGAAGAGGGGAGGACGGGGGGCTCTGGAAACACCATATATTTT

v_gene: TRBV10-1
d_gene: .
abundance: many
j_gene: TRBJ1-2
CDR3aa: CASSETGSYGYTF
CDR3nt: TGCGCCAGCAGTGAGACAGGCTCCTATGGCTACACCTTC

v_gene: TRBV19
d_gene: .
abundance: .
j_gene: TRBJ2-3
CDR3aa: CASSGQQGFLTQYF
CDR3nt: TGTGCCAGTAGTGGCCAGCAGGGGTTTCTGACGCAGTATTTT

v_gene: TRBV4-1
d_gene: TRBD2
abundance: .
j_gene: TRBJ2-5
CDR3aa: CASSQDGLAGARETQYF
CDR3nt: TGCGCCAGCAGCCAAGATGGGCTAGCGGGAGCCAGAGAGACCCAGTACTTC

v_gene: TRBV12-3/TRBV12-4
d_gene: .
abundance: .
j_gene: TRBJ1-3
CDR3aa: CASSFTGGNTIYF
CDR3nt: TGTGCCAGCAGTTTTACAGGGGGAAACACCATATATTTT

v_gene: TRBV6-1
d_gene: TRBD2
abundance: .
j_gene: TRBJ2-1
CDR3aa: CASSEAHGTSGHNEQFF
CDR3nt: TGTGCCAGCAGTGAAGCTCACGGGACTAGCGGACACAATGAGCAGTTCTTC

v_gene: TRBV13
d_gene: TRBD1
abundance: .
j_gene: TRBJ2-1
CDR3aa: CASSPTGGANEQFF
CDR3nt: TGTGCCAGCAGCCCGACAGGGGGCGCAAATGAGCAGTTCTTC

v_gene: TRBV6-2/TRBV6-3
d_gene: .
abundance: once
j_gene: TRBJ1-2
CDR3aa: CASSDTAYGYTF
CDR3nt: TGTGCCAGCAGTGACACTGCCTATGGCTACACCTTC

v_gene: TRBV28
d_gene: TRBD1
abundance: .
j_gene: TRBJ1-5
CDR3aa: CASTRPGQGEGYSNQPQHF
CDR3nt: TGTGCCAGCACCCGACCGGGACAGGGGGAAGGGTATAGCAATCAGCCCCAGCATTTT